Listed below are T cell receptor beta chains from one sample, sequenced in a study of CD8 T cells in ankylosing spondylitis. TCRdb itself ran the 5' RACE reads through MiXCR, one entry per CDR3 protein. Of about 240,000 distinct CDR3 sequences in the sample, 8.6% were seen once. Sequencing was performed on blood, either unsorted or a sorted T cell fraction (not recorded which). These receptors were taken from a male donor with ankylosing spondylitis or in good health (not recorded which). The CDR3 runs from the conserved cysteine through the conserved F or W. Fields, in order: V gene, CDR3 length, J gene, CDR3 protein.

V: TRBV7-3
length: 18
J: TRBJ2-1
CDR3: CASSLHPGTGSSYNEQFF

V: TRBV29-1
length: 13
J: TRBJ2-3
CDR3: CSVERAVTDTQYF

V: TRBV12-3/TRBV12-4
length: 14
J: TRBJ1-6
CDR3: CASSFSSGGSPLHF

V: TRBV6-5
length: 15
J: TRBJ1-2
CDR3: CASSYLGGANYGYTF

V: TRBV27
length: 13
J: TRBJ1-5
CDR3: CASSLYGWQPQHF

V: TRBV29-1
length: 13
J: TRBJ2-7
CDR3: CSVRLLSSYEQYF

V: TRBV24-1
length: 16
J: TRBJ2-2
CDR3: CATSDSGQGNTGELFF

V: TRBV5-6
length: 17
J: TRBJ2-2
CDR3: CASRSTGGDFNTGELFF

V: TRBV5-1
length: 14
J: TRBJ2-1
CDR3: CASSLVPPSDEQFF

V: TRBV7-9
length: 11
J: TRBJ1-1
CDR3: CASSWTAEAFF

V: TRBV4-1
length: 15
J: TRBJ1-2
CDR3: CASSQNERANYGYTF

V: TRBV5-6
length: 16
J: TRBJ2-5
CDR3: CASSPYGAGGQETQYF

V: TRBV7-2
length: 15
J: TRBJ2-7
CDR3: CASSLGTDVHSEQYF

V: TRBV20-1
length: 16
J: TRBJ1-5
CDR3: CSAGRLRGTGDQPQHF

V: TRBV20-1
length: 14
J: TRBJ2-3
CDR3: CSAPLGSGTDTQYF

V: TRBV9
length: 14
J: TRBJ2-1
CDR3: CASSVAHRYNEQFF

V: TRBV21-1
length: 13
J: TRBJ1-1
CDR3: CASSKVSRTEAFF

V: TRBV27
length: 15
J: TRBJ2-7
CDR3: CASRTLGRGSYEQYF

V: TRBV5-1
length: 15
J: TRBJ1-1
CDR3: CASSSRQGSNTEAFF

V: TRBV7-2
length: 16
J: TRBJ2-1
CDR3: CASSLTSGGAYNEQFF

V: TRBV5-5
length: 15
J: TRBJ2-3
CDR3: CASSSDYFSTDTQYF

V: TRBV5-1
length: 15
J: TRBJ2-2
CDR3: CASSLSGRGVEELFF

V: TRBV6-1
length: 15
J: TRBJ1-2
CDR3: CASTGEYRESYGYPF

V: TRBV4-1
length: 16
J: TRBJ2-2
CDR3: CASSQETGFNTGELFF

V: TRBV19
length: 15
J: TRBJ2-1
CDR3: CATQGSHVAYNEQFF

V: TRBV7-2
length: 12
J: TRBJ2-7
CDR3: CASSPMIHEQYF

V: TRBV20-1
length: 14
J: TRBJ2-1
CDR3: CSAKTGLAYNEQFF

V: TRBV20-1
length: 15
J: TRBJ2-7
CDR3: CSARDVAGGSYEQYF

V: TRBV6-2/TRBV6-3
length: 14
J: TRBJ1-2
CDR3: CASSYSEGTGGYTF

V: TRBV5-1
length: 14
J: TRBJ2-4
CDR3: CASSPDLAKNIQYF

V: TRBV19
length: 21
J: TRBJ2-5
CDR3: CASGPLMDRRTSGSVRETQYF

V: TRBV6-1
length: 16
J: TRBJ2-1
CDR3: CASSPNPRGTYNEQFF

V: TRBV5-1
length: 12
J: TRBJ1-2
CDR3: CASSSGQGRYTF

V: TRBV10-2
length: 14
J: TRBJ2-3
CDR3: CASLRDRGYDTQYF

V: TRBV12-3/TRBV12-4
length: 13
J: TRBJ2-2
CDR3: CASRVDSSGELFF

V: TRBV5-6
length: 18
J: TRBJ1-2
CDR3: CASSPLEGQATFNYGYTF

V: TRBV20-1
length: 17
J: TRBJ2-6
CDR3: CSARDIRGISGANVLTF

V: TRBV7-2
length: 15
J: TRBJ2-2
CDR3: CASRSGGAPTRELFF

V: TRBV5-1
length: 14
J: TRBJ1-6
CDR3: CASSLDGTLSPLHF

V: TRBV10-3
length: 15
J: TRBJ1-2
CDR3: CAISDTGEANYGYTF

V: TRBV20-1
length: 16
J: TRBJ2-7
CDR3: CSARDYQALYPHEQYF

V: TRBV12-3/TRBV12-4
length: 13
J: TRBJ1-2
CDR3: CASSLGQGIGYTF

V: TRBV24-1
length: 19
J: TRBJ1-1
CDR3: CATSDSPTAGTGPSTEAFF

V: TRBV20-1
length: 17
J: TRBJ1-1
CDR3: CSANPFSQGALNTEAFF

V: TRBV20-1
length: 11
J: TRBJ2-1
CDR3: CSARSWLEQFF

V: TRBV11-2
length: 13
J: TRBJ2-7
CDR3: CASSPDRDYEQYF

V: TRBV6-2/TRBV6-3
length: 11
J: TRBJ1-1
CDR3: CASSSRAEAFF

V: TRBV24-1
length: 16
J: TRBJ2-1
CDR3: CATSDHSESSYNEQFF

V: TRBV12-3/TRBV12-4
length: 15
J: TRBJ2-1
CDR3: CASSLSAGVDNEQFF

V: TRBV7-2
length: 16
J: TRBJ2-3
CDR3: CASTSGRTGDTDTQYF

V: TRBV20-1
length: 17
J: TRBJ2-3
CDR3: CSARVGTSGSSSDTQYF

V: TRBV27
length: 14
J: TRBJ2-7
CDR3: CASSFSGRPYEQYF

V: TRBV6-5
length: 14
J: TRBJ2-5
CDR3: CASSWGLAQETQYF

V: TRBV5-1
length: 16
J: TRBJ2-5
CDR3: CASSFPDRVGQETQYF

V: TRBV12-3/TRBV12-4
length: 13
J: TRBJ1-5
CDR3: CASSLAVRGTQHF